This T cell receptor (beta chain) is from a study of T cell responses to AZD1222 COVID-19 vaccine (dated by TCRdb to about 2021). With respect to the entire study: A total of around 240 trial participants underwent TCR sequencing, of whom nearly 210 received two doses of AZD1222 and some 25 received two doses of the MenACWY control vaccine. Trial participants were enrolled into age subgroups of 18-55, 56-69 and 70-plus years, which contained around 150, 28 and 57 TCR-sequenced participants, respectively. On the study overall, not on this receptor specifically: The whole spike protein was spanned by vaccine-associated CD4 TCRs, and dominant responses were seen in regions 160-218 and 743-854. Nearly half of unique spike-specific TCRs reportedly recognized epitopes outside regions mutated in the B.1.351 and B.1.1.7 variants. No day 14 peak-response samples were available, so repertoires were characterized only after the peak T cell response. Participants were mostly white British and included more females than males, and it was suggested by the authors that clonal diversity may have been underestimated. Only a handful of AZD1222 recipients were SARS-CoV-2 seropositive at baseline, limiting conclusions about previously exposed vaccinees. Spike-specific TCR breadth and depth rose significantly after two AZD1222 doses compared with day 0 and with MenACWY recipients. The 56-69-year group was small, and its depth increase did not reach significance, likely because of low power.

Via the germline V gene (reference sequence), CDR1 is SGHKS and CDR2 YYEKEE. The germline V end is reduced by 4 bases and the J end by 7 bases; junction bases left unmatched: 9. Counted from cysteine to phenylalanine, this CDR3 has 14 amino acids. The retained sequence is limited to the CDR3, 42 bases, with the frame set at the first base. Comment on this clone: Its antigen specificity is not known. The input lacks base qualities; no much larger clone sits a single base away.

Sample time point, as interpreted from the label and publication: about 28 days (+/-7) after the second vaccine dose. AZD1222 recipients with second doses at about 4 weeks or about 12 weeks were pooled, because spike-specific TCR depth and breadth did not differ between schedules. Vaccinee samples were obtained from the UK trials COV001 and COV002, which included a single-blind randomized controlled phase 2/3 trial of AZD1222 (ChAdOx1 nCoV-19) in healthy adults. For TCRbeta chain sequencing, PBMC samples were collected from trial participants at day 0 and at day 28 after the second dose. The CDR3 regions of human TCRbeta chains were analyzed by immunosequencing. In the source study's methods: TCRs in the repertoires were matched against a reference library of SARS-CoV-2-specific TCRs that had been generated with the MIRA antigen-specificity platform. Breadth was defined as the fraction of unique TCRs that were SARS-CoV-2-associated, and depth was defined as the fraction of total T cells that were SARS-CoV-2-associated. Using the MIRA data, each spike-specific TCR was assigned both to the spike region to which the TCR was reactive and to a CD4 or CD8 class. Log10-transformed breadth and depth values were compared by one-way ANOVA with Sidak's multiple comparisons tests. TCRdb stores this immuneACCESS table with in-frame sequences only. Part of the clones is absent; in the studies checked, under half of the shortfall reflects unresolved V genes, and no reason is known for the rest. For V, J and clone size, that table is used; D and trimming come from the DNA. In this sample the table shows fewer than 85,000 clones, about 88% of which occur a single time. The ten largest account for about 9.6% of the sample.

The source is an adult who received the AZD1222 COVID-19 vaccine. The chain employs TRBV5-5 and TRBJ1-2; 8 bases in the middle match TRBD1. Here the sequenced sample was peripheral blood, taken 28 days after the second AZD1222 dose. In nucleotide form, the sequence is TGTGCCAGCAGCCCACAGGGGGACTTGGGTGGCTACACCTTC. It encodes CASSPQGDLGGYTF. Full variable domain (CDR3 extended with the reference TRBV5-5 and TRBJ1-2 proteins): DAGVTQSPTHLIKTRGQQVTLRCSPISGHKSVSWYQQVLGQGPQFIFQYYEKEERGRGNFPDRFSARQFPNYSSELNVNALLLGDSALYLCASSPQGDLGGYTFGSGTRLTVV.